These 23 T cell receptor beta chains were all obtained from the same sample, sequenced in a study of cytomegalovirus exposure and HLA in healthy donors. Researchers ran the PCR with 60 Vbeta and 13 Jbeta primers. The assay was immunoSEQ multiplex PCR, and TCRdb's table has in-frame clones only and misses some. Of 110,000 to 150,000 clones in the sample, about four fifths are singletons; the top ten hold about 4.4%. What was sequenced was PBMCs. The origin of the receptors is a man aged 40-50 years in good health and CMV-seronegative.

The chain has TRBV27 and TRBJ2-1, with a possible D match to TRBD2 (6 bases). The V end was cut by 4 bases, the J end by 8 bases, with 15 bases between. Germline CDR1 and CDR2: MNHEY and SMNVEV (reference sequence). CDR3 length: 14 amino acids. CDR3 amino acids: CASSSEGGVDEQFF. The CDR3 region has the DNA TGTGCCAGCAGTTCGGAGGGAGGAGTGGATGAGCAGTTCTTC.

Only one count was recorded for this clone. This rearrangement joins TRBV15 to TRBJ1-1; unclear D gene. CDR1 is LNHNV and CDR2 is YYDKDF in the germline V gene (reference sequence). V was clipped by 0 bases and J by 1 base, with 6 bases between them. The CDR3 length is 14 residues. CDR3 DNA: TGTGCCACCAGCAGAGATATACAGAACACTGAAGCTTTCTTT. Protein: CATSRDIQNTEAFF.

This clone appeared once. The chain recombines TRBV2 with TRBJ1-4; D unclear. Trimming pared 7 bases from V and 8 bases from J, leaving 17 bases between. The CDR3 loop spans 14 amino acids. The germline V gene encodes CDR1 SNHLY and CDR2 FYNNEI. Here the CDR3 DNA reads TGTGCCAGCATTAAGCGGCAAATCAGCGAAAAACTGTTTTTT. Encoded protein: CASIKRQISEKLFF. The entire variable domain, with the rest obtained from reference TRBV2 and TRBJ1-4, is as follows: EPEVTQTPSHQVTQMGQEVILRCVPISNHLYFYWYRQILGQKVEFLVSFYNNEISEKSEIFDDQFSVERPDGSNFTLKIRSTKLEDSAMYFCASIKRQISEKLFFGSGTQLSVL.

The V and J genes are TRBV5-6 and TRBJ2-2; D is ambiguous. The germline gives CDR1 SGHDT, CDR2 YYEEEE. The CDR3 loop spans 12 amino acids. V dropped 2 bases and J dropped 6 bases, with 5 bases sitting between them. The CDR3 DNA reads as TGTGCCAGCAGCTTCCCGGCCGGGGAGCTGTTTTTT. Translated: CASSFPAGELFF.

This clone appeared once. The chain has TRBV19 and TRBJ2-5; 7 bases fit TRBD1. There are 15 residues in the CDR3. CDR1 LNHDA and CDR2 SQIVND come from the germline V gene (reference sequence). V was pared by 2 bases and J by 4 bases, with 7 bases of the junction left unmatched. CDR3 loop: CASSIRNSGGETQYF. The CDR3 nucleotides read TGTGCCAGTAGTATAAGGAACTCAGGGGGAGAGACCCAGTACTTC.

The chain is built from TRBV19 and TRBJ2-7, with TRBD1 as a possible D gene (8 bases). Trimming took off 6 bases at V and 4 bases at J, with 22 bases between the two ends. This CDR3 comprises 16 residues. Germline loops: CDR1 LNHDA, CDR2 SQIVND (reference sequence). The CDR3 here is CASSDPSGTGRYEQYF. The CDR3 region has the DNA TGTGCCAGTAGCGATCCAAGCGGGACAGGTCGATACGAGCAGTACTTC.

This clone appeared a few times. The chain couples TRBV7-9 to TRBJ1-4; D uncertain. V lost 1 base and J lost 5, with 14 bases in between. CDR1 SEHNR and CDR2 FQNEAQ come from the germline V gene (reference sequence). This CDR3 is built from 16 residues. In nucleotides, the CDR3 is TGTGCCAGCAGCTTAGTGTCGGGAAGCCCCAATGAAAAACTGTTTTTT. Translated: CASSLVSGSPNEKLFF.

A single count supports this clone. The CDR3 loop reads CASSQDTSSGDTQYF. The CDR3 DNA is TGTGCCAGCAGCCAAGATACCAGCTCGGGGGATACGCAGTATTTT. This sequence joins TRBV4-2 and TRBJ2-3; tentative D call: TRBD2 (5 bases). Germline V lookup: CDR1 LGHNA, CDR2 YNFKEQ. The CDR3 runs to 15 residues. V lost 0 bases to trimming and J lost 6 bases, with 13 bases between them.

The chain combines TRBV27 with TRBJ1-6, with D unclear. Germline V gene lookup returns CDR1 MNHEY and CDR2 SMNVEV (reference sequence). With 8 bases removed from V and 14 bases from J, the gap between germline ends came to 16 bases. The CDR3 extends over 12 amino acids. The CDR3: CASGVEDWALHF. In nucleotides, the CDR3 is TGTGCCAGCGGGGTGGAGGATTGGGCCCTCCACTTT.

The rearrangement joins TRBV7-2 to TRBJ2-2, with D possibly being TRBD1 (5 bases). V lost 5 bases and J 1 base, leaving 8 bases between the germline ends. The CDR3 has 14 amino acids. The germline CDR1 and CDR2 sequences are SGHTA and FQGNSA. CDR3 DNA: TGTGCCAGCAGCGCGACAGTGAACACCGGGGAGCTGTTTTTT. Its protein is CASSATVNTGELFF.

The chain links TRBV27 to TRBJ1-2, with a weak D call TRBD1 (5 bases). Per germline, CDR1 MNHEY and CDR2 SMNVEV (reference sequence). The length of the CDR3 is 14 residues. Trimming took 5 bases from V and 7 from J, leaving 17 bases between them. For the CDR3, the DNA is TGTGCCAGCAGTCCATACCAGGGTGCTGGTGGCTACACCTTC. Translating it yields CASSPYQGAGGYTF.

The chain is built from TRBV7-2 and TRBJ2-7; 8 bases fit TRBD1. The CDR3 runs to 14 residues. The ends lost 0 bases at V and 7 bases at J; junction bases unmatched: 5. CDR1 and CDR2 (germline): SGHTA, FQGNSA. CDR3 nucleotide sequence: TGTGCCAGCAGCTTAGCGGACAGGGCTCGAGAGCAGTACTTC. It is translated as CASSLADRAREQYF.

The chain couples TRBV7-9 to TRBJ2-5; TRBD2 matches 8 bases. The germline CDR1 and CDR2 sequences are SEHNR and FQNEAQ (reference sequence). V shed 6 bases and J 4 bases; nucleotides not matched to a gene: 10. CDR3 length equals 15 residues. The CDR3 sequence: CASRGDGGAIETQYF. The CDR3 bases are TGTGCCAGCAGGGGAGACGGGGGGGCAATAGAGACCCAGTACTTC.

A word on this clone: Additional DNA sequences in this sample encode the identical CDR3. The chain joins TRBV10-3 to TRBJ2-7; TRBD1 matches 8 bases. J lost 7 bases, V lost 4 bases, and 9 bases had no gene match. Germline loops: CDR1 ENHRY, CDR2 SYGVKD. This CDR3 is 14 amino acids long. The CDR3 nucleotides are TGTGCCATCAGTGGGCAGGGGGCTACGGGGGAGCAGTACTTC. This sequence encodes CAISGQGATGEQYF.

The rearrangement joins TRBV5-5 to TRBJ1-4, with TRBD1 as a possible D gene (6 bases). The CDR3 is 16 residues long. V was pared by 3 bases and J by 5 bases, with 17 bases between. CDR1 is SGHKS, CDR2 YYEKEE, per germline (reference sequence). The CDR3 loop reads CASSSSLRDNNEKLFF. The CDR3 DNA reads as TGTGCCAGCAGCTCTTCCCTCCGGGACAACAATGAAAAACTGTTTTTT.

CDR3 sequence (DNA): TGTGCCAGCAGCTCCACTAGCGGAATCAACACCGGGGAGCTGTTTTTT. Encoded protein: CASSSTSGINTGELFF. The chain links TRBV7-3 to TRBJ2-2; the match to TRBD2 covers 8 bases. The germline gives CDR1 SGHTA, CDR2 FQGTGA. V lost 4 bases to trimming and J lost 2 bases; unmatched junction nucleotides: 6. There are 16 residues in the CDR3. Using reference TRBV7-3 and TRBJ2-2 for the parts outside the CDR3, the full variable domain is GAGVSQTPSNKVTEKGKYVELRCDPISGHTALYWYRQSLGQGPEFLIYFQGTGAADDSGLPNDRFFAVRPEGSVSTLKIQRTERGDSAVYLCASSSTSGINTGELFFGEGSRLTVL.

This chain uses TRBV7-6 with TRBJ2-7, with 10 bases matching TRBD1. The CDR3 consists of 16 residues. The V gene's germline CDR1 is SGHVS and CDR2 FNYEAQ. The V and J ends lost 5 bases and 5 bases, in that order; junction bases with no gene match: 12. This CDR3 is CASSRSGDRGLNEQYF. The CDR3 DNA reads TGTGCCAGCAGCAGGTCCGGGGACAGGGGTCTCAACGAGCAGTACTTC.

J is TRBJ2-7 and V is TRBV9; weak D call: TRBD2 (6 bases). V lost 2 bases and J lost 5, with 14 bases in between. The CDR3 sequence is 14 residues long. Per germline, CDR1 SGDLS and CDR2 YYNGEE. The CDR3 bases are TGTGCCAGCAGCGTCGGGGGACTGGCCCACGAGCAGTACTTC. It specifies CASSVGGLAHEQYF.

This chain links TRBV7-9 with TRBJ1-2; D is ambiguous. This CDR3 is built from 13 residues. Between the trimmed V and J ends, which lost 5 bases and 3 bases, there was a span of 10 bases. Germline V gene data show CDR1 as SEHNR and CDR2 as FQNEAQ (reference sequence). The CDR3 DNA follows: TGTGCCAGCAGCGAGAGGGATTACTATGGCTACACCTTC. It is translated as CASSERDYYGYTF. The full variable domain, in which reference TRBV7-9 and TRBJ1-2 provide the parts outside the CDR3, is DTGVSQNPRHKITKRGQNVTFRCDPISEHNRLYWYRQTLGQGPEFLTYFQNEAQLEKSRLLSDRFSAERPKGSFSTLEIQRTEQGDSAMYLCASSERDYYGYTFGSGTRLTVV.

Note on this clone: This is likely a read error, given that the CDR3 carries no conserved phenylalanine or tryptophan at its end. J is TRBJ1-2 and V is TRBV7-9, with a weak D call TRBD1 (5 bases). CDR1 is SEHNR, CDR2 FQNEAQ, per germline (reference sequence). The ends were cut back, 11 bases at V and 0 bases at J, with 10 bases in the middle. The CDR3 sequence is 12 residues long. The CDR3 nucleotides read TGTGCCGGGGGACTCTCTAACTATGGCTACACCGTC. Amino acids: CAGGLSNYGYTV.

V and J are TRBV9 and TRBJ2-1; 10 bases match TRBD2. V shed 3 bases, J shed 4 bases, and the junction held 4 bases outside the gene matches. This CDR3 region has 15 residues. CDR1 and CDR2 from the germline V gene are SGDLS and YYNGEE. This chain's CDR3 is CASSGGLAAYNEQFF. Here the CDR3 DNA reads TGTGCCAGCAGCGGAGGACTAGCGGCTTACAATGAGCAGTTCTTC.

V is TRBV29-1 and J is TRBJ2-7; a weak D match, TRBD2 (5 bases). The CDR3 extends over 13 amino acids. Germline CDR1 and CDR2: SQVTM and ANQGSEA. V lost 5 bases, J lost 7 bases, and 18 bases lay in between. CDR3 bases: TGCAGCGTTTGCCTAGCCCCCCTGGGGGAGCAGTACTTC. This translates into CSVCLAPLGEQYF.

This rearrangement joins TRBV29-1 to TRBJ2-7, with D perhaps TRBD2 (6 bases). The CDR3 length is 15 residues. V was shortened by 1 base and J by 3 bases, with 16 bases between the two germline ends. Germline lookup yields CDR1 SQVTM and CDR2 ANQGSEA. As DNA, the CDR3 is TGCAGCGTTGAAGTCGCGGGGCTCGAAGACTACGAGCAGTACTTC. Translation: CSVEVAGLEDYEQYF.